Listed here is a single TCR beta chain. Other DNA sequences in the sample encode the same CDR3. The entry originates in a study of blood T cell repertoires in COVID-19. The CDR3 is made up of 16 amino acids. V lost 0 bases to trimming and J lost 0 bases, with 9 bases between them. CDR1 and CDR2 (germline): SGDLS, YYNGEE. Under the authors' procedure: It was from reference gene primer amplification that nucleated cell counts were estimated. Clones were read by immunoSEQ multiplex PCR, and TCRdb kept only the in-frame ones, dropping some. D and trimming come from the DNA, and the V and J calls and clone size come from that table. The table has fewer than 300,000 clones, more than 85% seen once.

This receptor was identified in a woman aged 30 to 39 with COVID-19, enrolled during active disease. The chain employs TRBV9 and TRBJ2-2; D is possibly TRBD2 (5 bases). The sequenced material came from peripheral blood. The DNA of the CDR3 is TGTGCCAGCAGCGTAGCTCGGGGTTCGAACACCGGGGAGCTGTTTTTT. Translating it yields CASSVARGSNTGELFF. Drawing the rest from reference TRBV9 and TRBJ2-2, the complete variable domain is DSGVTQTPKHLITATGQRVTLRCSPRSGDLSVYWYQQSLDQGLQFLIQYYNGEERAKGNILERFSAQQFPDLHSELNLSSLELGDSALYFCASSVARGSNTGELFFGEGSRLTVL.